The 26 T cell receptor beta chains below all came from one sample that was sequenced in a study of cytomegalovirus exposure and HLA in healthy donors. The PCR ran on 60 Vbeta and 13 Jbeta primers. Profiled with immunoSEQ multiplex PCR; TCRdb holds only in-frame clones, not every one. The profile shows around 69,000 clones, 70% of them singletons. The sample comprised PBMCs. These receptors all come from a woman aged 45-60 years in good health and CMV-seropositive.

This rearrangement joins TRBV7-9 to TRBJ2-7, with TRBD2 identical over 10 bases. The V and J ends lost 1 base and 5 bases, in that order; junction bases with no gene match: 11. Germline CDR1 reads SEHNR; CDR2 reads FQNEAQ (reference sequence). The CDR3 has 17 amino acids. CDR3 nucleotide sequence: TGTGCCAGCAGCTTAGGTAGTACAACTAGCGGGGTTCACGAGCAGTACTTC. Protein product: CASSLGSTTSGVHEQYF.

The chain employs TRBV10-3 and TRBJ2-1; 7 bases align to TRBD2. V trimming: 0 bases; J trimming: 4 bases; junction bases outside the gene matches: 9. CDR3 length: 17 residues. Germline V gene sequence: CDR1 ENHRY, CDR2 SYGVKD. CDR3 nucleotides: TGTGCCATCAGTGAGTCAATTGGGGGAGGGAGATACAATGAGCAGTTCTTC. Translated, it gives CAISESIGGGRYNEQFF.

The chain combines TRBV11-1 with TRBJ1-1, with 7 bases fitting TRBD1. The CDR3 is 16 residues long. Germline CDR1 reads SGHAT; CDR2 reads FQDESV (reference sequence). Trimming removed 5 bases from V and 2 bases from J; junction bases left unmatched: 11. The CDR3, as DNA: TGTGCCAGCAGCCGAACAGGGGCCGACTCAAACACTGAAGCTTTCTTT. Translated: CASSRTGADSNTEAFF.

The chain is built from TRBV19 and TRBJ2-7; TRBD1 agrees at 8 bases. V trimming: 6 bases; J trimming: 3 bases; junction bases outside the gene matches: 4. This CDR3 contains 13 residues. Germline V gene sequence: CDR1 LNHDA, CDR2 SQIVND (reference sequence). The CDR3 region is CASSRGQGYEQYF. In DNA form, the CDR3 reads TGTGCCAGTAGCCGCGGACAGGGCTACGAGCAGTACTTC.

The chain carries TRBV7-9 and TRBJ2-2, with a tentative D call TRBD2 (5 bases). V lost 5 bases to trimming and J lost 5 bases, with 9 bases between them. Looked up from germline, CDR1 is SEHNR and CDR2 is FQNEAQ (reference sequence). The CDR3 extends over 13 amino acids. The DNA of the CDR3 is TGTGCCAGCAGCCGTAGCGTTACCGGGGAGCTGTTTTTT. It is translated as CASSRSVTGELFF.

Sample share makes this clone medium-sized. The chain is built from TRBV2 and TRBJ2-2, with 10 bases that match TRBD2. The CDR3 covers 16 residues. The V gene end was trimmed by 5 bases and the J gene end by 4 bases; junction bases not matched to a gene: 7. Germline V gene lookup returns CDR1 SNHLY and CDR2 FYNNEI. The CDR3 sequence: CASSQTSGSLTGELFF. DNA of the CDR3: TGTGCCAGCAGTCAGACTAGCGGGTCCCTCACCGGGGAGCTGTTTTTT.

The CDR3 nucleotides are TGTGCCAGCAGCTTGACACTAGCGGGGAGCACCGGGGAGCTGTTTTTT. Protein: CASSLTLAGSTGELFF. The chain couples TRBV5-6 to TRBJ2-2, with 10 bases lining up with TRBD2. Germline V lookup: CDR1 SGHDT, CDR2 YYEEEE. Trimming cost V 1 base and J 4 bases; bases outside gene matches: 4. This CDR3 spans 16 amino acids.

The rearrangement joins TRBV5-1 to TRBJ2-3; 7 bases agree with TRBD1. CDR1 SGHRS and CDR2 YFSETQ come from the germline V gene. V dropped 0 bases and J dropped 2; count of bases not matched to a gene: 6. The CDR3 spans 16 residues. The CDR3 region has the DNA TGCGCCAGCAGCTTGGGGGACAGCGCATACACAGATACGCAGTATTTT. Translation gives CASSLGDSAYTDTQYF.

This clone was seen more than once but under ten times. The chain couples TRBV7-8 to TRBJ1-4; 9 positions agree with TRBD1. CDR3 length equals 14 residues. Germline values: CDR1 SGHVS, CDR2 FQNEAQ. V trimming: 5 bases; J trimming: 5 bases; junction bases outside the gene matches: 3. The CDR3 nucleotides are TGTGCCAGCAGCCGCGGGACAGGGAATGAAAAACTGTTTTTT. Its translation is CASSRGTGNEKLFF.

This clone was detected only a few times. The rearrangement links TRBV28 to TRBJ1-1; D remains ambiguous. This CDR3 has 11 residues. Germline loops: CDR1 MDHEN, CDR2 SYDVKM. Trimming removed 6 bases from V and 11 bases from J, with 13 bases in between. CDR3: CASRADPGAFF. In DNA form, the CDR3 reads TGTGCCAGCAGGGCTGACCCCGGGGCTTTCTTT.

The J gene is TRBJ2-5, the V gene TRBV28, with D perhaps TRBD1 (8 bases). The ends were cut back, 6 bases at V and 2 bases at J, with 19 bases in the middle. CDR3 length equals 16 residues. CDR1 MDHEN and CDR2 SYDVKM come from the germline V gene. The DNA for the CDR3 is TGTGCCAGCAGCCCTGGACAGGGAGGGTTTCAAGAGACCCAGTACTTC. The encoded protein is CASSPGQGGFQETQYF.

The chain is built from TRBV6-1 and TRBJ1-2; 9 nucleotides line up with TRBD1. CDR1 MNHNS and CDR2 SASEGT come from the germline V gene. There are 13 residues in the CDR3. The V and J ends lost 6 bases and 6 bases, in that order; junction bases with no gene match: 5. The CDR3 coding sequence is TGTGCCAGCAGCGTCAACAGGGGGCATGGCTACACCTTC. Its translation: CASSVNRGHGYTF.

The chain uses TRBV7-6 and TRBJ2-7, with 7 bases fitting TRBD1. V shed 6 bases, J shed 6 bases, and the junction held 8 bases outside the gene matches. The CDR3 consists of 13 residues. Germline V gene lookup returns CDR1 SGHVS and CDR2 FNYEAQ. The CDR3 coding sequence is TGTGCCAGCAGGGGTCAGACAGGGCCCGAGCAGTACTTC. This gives the protein CASRGQTGPEQYF.

The chain links TRBV4-1 to TRBJ1-4; 7 bases are shared with TRBD1. V shed 0 bases, J shed 7 bases, and the junction held 11 bases outside the gene matches. Germline V CDR1 and CDR2: MGHRA, YSYEKL. The CDR3 sequence is 17 residues long. The CDR3 spells CASSQDAAGTVVEKLFF. CDR3 nucleotide sequence: TGCGCCAGCAGCCAAGATGCGGCCGGGACAGTGGTTGAAAAACTGTTTTTT.

This clone appeared a single time. The CDR3 loop is CATSSSSVESNYGYTF. Written as DNA, the CDR3 is TGTGCCACCAGCAGCAGTTCTGTGGAGTCTAACTATGGCTACACCTTC. The chain has TRBV15 and TRBJ1-2; no reliable D call. CDR3 length: 16 residues. The germline V gene encodes CDR1 LNHNV and CDR2 YYDKDF (reference sequence). V lost 3 bases to trimming and J lost 0 bases, with 14 bases between them.

The V gene is TRBV7-2, the J gene TRBJ1-1; the match to TRBD1 covers 7 bases. V was pared by 6 bases and J by 3 bases, with 10 bases of the junction left unmatched. There are 15 residues in the CDR3. The germline gives CDR1 SGHTA, CDR2 FQGNSA. CDR3 amino acids: CASRRITGDYTEAFF. DNA for the CDR3: TGTGCCAGCAGGAGAATTACAGGGGACTACACTGAAGCTTTCTTT.

The chain is built from TRBV4-1 and TRBJ2-7, with D perhaps TRBD2 (5 bases). Germline V gene data show CDR1 as MGHRA and CDR2 as YSYEKL. The CDR3 covers 17 residues. V was clipped by 0 bases and J by 6 bases, with 21 bases between them. CDR3 DNA: TGCGCCAGCAGCCAAGAGGCAGGAGGATACTTCGTGGCCGAGCAGTACTTC. It codes for CASSQEAGGYFVAEQYF.

This clone was seen more than once but under ten times. The chain links TRBV19 to TRBJ2-2, with D tentatively TRBD1 (6 bases). Trimming pared 6 bases from V and 3 bases from J, leaving 11 bases between. Germline values: CDR1 LNHDA, CDR2 SQIVND (reference sequence). The CDR3 spans 14 residues. CDR3 sequence reads: CASRSAGDTGELFF. In DNA, the CDR3 is TGTGCCAGTAGATCGGCAGGGGACACCGGGGAGCTGTTTTTT.

The V gene is TRBV19, the J gene TRBJ2-5, with 10 bases matching TRBD1. CDR1 and CDR2 (germline): LNHDA, SQIVND (reference sequence). After removal of 3 bases from V and 2 bases from J, the junction contained 6 bases not matched to a gene. The CDR3 consists of 16 residues. The CDR3 loop is CASSIPDRGKQETQYF. The CDR3 bases are TGTGCCAGTAGTATCCCGGACAGGGGGAAACAAGAGACCCAGTACTTC.

The V and J genes are TRBV2 and TRBJ2-7; 7 bases line up with TRBD2. In germline, CDR1 is SNHLY, CDR2 FYNNEI. The CDR3 has 16 amino acids. Trimming at V came to 8 bases and at J to 0 bases, leaving 13 bases not matched to a gene. The CDR3 DNA reads as TGTGCCAGCTTGACCATACTAGCGCGAAGCTCCTACGAGCAGTACTTC. Its protein is CASLTILARSSYEQYF.

The chain employs TRBV6-4 and TRBJ2-3, with D perhaps matching TRBD2 (6 bases). The length of the CDR3 is 14 residues. CDR1 is MRHNA, CDR2 SNTAGT, per germline. The ends were cut back, 6 bases at V and 2 bases at J, with 12 bases in the middle. This CDR3 is CASSSGDDTDTQYF. In nucleotides, the CDR3 is TGTGCCAGCAGCTCGGGAGACGACACAGATACGCAGTATTTT.

This sequence joins TRBV5-1 and TRBJ2-7; the D gene is possibly TRBD1 (6 bases). The V end lost 0 bases, the J end lost 6 bases, and 13 bases lay between the germline ends. The CDR3 length is 14 residues. Germline-derived CDR1 and CDR2 are SGHRS and YFSETQ. CDR3 region: CASSLGQGLGEQYF. CDR3 sequence (DNA): TGCGCCAGCAGCTTGGGCCAGGGGCTCGGCGAGCAGTACTTC. The whole variable domain, remainder taken from reference TRBV5-1 and TRBJ2-7, is KAGVTQTPRYLIKTRGQQVTLSCSPISGHRSVSWYQQTPGQGLQFLFEYFSETQRNKGNFPGRFSGRQFSNSRSEMNVSTLELGDSALYLCASSLGQGLGEQYFGPGTRLTVT.

V and J are TRBV19 and TRBJ1-4, with D uncertain. The V gene's germline CDR1 is LNHDA and CDR2 SQIVND (reference sequence). Trimming left V 7 bases short and J 2 bases short, with 14 bases between. This CDR3 is 15 amino acids long. In DNA form, the CDR3 reads TGTGCCAGTACCCACCAACGGGGTACTAATGAAAAACTGTTTTTT. Its translation: CASTHQRGTNEKLFF. Using reference TRBV19 and TRBJ1-4 for the parts outside the CDR3, the full variable domain is DGGITQSPKYLFRKEGQNVTLSCEQNLNHDAMYWYRQDPGQGLRLIYYSQIVNDFQKGDIAEGYSVSREKKESFPLTVTSAQKNPTAFYLCASTHQRGTNEKLFFGSGTQLSVL.

This rearrangement joins TRBV2 to TRBJ2-7; D gene uncertain. The CDR3 has 11 residues. With 7 bases removed from V and 1 base from J, the gap between germline ends came to 5 bases. Germline CDR1 SNHLY, CDR2 FYNNEI. CDR3 bases: TGTGCCAGCAAAATATCCTACGAGCAGTACTTC. This encodes CASKISYEQYF.

This clone was found a few times. The J gene is TRBJ1-5, the V gene TRBV11-2; D remains ambiguous. The CDR3 has 13 residues. The V end was cut by 1 base, the J end by 5 bases, with 6 bases between. The germline V gene encodes CDR1 SGHAT and CDR2 FQNNGV. CDR3 coding DNA: TGTGCCAGCAGCTTAGGCGAGGATCAGCCCCAGCATTTT. Translation gives CASSLGEDQPQHF.

This clone was found once. V gene TRBV28 combines with J gene TRBJ2-5; 7 nucleotides match TRBD2. Germline-derived CDR1 and CDR2 are MDHEN and SYDVKM. V shed 7 bases, J shed 4 bases, and the junction held 12 bases outside the gene matches. The CDR3 spans 15 residues. The CDR3 reads CASTRRGVLVETQYF. The CDR3, as DNA: TGTGCCAGCACCAGACGGGGGGTGCTGGTAGAGACCCAGTACTTC.